This TCR beta chain emerged from a study of shared clonotypes between healthy human individuals (dated by TCRdb to 2020 to 2021). Broadly, across the study: A couple of women and a few men aged 18 to 49 years were included in the cohort. For each donor, CD4 naive and CD4 memory were each run on three plates, CD8 naive on two plates, and CD8 memory on one plate. To estimate repertoire size and how much clonotype sharing occurs between individuals, the study deeply sequenced the blood TCR repertoires of several healthy adults. To increase sequencing depth and limit assay-specific biases, different laboratories used diverse techniques to prepare libraries and sequence TCR repertoires. Between about 0.94 and 8.9 billion PBMCs per donor were obtained by leukapheresis.

The germline V gene gives CDR1 as SNHLY and CDR2 as FYNNEI. The CDR3 holds 15 amino acids from the cysteine to the phenylalanine. CDR3 DNA is the only sequence kept; it has 45 bases, read in frame from the first base. V was cut back by 3 bases and J by 1 base, leaving a gap of 11 bases between them. The investigation overall reported the following: Sampling was restricted to blood, and TCR repertoires in tissue are likely to differ from TCR repertoires in blood. Estimated clonotype richness was generally larger for naive than for memory subsets. Compared with non-shared clonotypes, the clonotypes found in all four sorted-subset donors had higher generation probabilities. Because the study included a small number of donors, the genetic and exposure-history diversity represented was limited. Incomplete sequencing was indicated by rarefaction of sorted-subset datasets, despite the large sequencing depth. Approximately 4.8% of naive CD4, 3.5% of naive CD8, about 2.5% of memory CD4, and 0.35% to 0.5% of memory CD8 clonotypes were shared across several donors. Pairwise subsampling indicated that sequencing depth was expected to affect the degree of clonotype sharing among donors.

Concerning this clone itself: Its antigen is unknown. Per-base qualities were not stored, and no clone one base away is much larger.

The donors were healthy, HIV-negative adults who had no recently reported acute infections or vaccinations. Every donor was a Caucasian adult residing in Nashville, Tennessee, USA. Magnetic negative selection was used to enrich CD4+ T cells, after which naive cells were positively selected on CD45RA and the negative fraction became the memory subset. Blood was obtained by leukapheresis, after which PBMCs were separated by Ficoll-Histopaque density gradient centrifugation and cryopreserved in liquid nitrogen vapor phase. Analytical flow cytometry was used to check the purity and quantity of every magnetically sorted T cell population. Genomic DNA was isolated from every sorted fraction and measured by UV absorbance on a Nanodrop 2000c. TCR CDR3 regions were amplified from genomic DNA by multiplex PCR using the deep immunoSEQ assay. Extracted genomic DNA from each cell subset was distributed evenly across all wells of several immunoSEQ 96-well plates, and each plate was treated as a replicate. For sorted subsets, each replicate PCR was loaded with approximately 190 ng genomic DNA, equivalent to 25,000 to 35,000 T cell genomes. The purified libraries were quantified using a Qubit 3.0 fluorometer, sized with a Bioanalyzer 2100, and then quantified again using the KAPA Library Quantification kit. Each immunoSEQ 96-well plate was sequenced on its own single-read 150-cycle Illumina NextSeq 550 flow cell. Regarding the original processing steps: The immunoSEQ output contained only junctional sequences without quality scores, so filtering could not match that applied to full-length reads. To assign V/J genes and CDR3, sequences were annotated against IMGT germline references using PyIR, a Python wrapper for IgBLAST v1.9. Reads with weak V/J assignments (E-value above 1e-6), missing CDR3, stop codons, out-of-frame junctions, or ambiguous translated residues were removed. A V3J clonotype was defined by an identical inferred V gene, J gene, and CDR3 amino acid sequence. To compute the percentage overlap between repertoires, the number of shared unique clonotypes was divided by the size of the smaller repertoire. Repertoire richness was assessed with RTK rarefaction, the Chao1 estimator, and Recon v2.1 estimates of unobserved clonotypes. For all TCRbeta clonotypes obtained by the gDNA method from a handful of donors, generation probabilities were computed with OLGA. TCRdb obtained this table from immuneACCESS and retained in-frame rearrangements with V and J assigned. These tables miss some clones; where compared with another copy, unresolved V genes account for less than half of the shortfall, and the remainder is unexplained. That table gives V, J and clone size, and the DNA gave D and trimming. This sample comprises about a million clones, about 72% of them detected only once. 0.7% to 0.95% of the sample is taken by the ten largest.

The sequenced sample was memory CD4+ T cells from PBMCs. The label giving this sample's cell subset or site can be read as: CD45RA-negative fraction. This clonotype was obtained from a man younger than 35 in good health. Some clones in this sample may be carry-over from other donors' samples. The chain employs TRBV2 and TRBJ2-3; 5 matching bases give a weak D call of TRBD2. In nucleotide form, the sequence is TGTGCCAGCAGTGAGTCCGGGAAGGGCACAGATACGCAGTATTTT. This yields the protein CASSESGKGTDTQYF.